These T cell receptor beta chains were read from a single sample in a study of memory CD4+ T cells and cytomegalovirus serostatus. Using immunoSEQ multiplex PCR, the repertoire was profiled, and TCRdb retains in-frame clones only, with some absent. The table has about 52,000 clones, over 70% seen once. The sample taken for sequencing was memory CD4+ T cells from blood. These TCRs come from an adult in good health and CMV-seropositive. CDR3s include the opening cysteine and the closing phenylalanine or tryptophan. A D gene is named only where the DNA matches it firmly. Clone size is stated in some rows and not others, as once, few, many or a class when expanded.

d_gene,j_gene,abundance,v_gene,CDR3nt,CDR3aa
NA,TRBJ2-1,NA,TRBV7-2,TGTGCCAGCAGCCCAGGGACCGGAGCCCCCTCCTACAATGAGCAGTTCTTC,CASSPGTGAPSYNEQFF
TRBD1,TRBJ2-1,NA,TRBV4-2,TGTGCCAGCAGCCGGGGACAGTCGTACAATGAGCAGTTCTTC,CASSRGQSYNEQFF
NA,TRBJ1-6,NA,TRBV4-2,TGTGCCAGCAGCCAAGAACAGGGTAACAATTCACCCCTCCACTTT,CASSQEQGNNSPLHF
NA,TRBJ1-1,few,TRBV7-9,TGTGCCAGCAGCCCTAGCGGGTTGGCTGAAGCTTTCTTT,CASSPSGLAEAFF
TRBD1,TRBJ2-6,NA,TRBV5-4,TGTGCCAGCAGCGGCGAGACAGGGGCCTTTTTTGGCGGGGCCAACGTCCTGACTTTC,CASSGETGAFFGGANVLTF
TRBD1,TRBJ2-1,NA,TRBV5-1,TGCGCCAGCAGCTTGGGGACAGGGAGGAATGAGCAGTTCTTC,CASSLGTGRNEQFF
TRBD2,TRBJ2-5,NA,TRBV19,TGTGCCACCCGAGAGGCGGGAGTTGAGACCCAGTACTTC,CATREAGVETQYF
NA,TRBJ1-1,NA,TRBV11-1,TGTGCCAGCAGCCCGCACAGGGCTGAAGCTTTCTTT,CASSPHRAEAFF
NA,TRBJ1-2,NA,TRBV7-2,TGTGCCAGCAGCTTCCAAACCGGGACACGCTATGGCTACACCTTC,CASSFQTGTRYGYTF
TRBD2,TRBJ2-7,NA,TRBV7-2,TGTGCCAGCAGCAAACTAGCGGGACGGGGCGAGCAGTACTTC,CASSKLAGRGEQYF
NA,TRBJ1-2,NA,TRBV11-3,TGTGCCAGCAGCCCCGGAGATGGCTACACCTTC,CASSPGDGYTF
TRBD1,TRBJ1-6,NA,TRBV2,TGTGCCAGCAGTCGACAGGGGGAGAGTAATTCACCCCTCCACTTT,CASSRQGESNSPLHF
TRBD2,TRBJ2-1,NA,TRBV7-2,TGTGCCAGCAGCCCCCAGACTAGCGCACACAATGAGCAGTTCTTC,CASSPQTSAHNEQFF
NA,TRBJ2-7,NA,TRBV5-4,TGTGCCAGCAGCCGCGACACCTACTACGAGCAGTACTTC,CASSRDTYYEQYF
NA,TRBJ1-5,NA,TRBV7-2,TGTGCCAGCAGCGCGGGGGCCTCCGGGAGGAGGAATCAGCCCCAGCATTTT,CASSAGASGRRNQPQHF
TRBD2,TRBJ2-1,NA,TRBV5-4,TGTGCCAGCAGCTTGGGGCGGACTAGCGGATACAATGAGCAGTTCTTC,CASSLGRTSGYNEQFF
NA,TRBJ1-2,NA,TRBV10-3,TGTGCCATCGATTCATGGGAAGGAAGGGGTGGCTACACCTTC,CAIDSWEGRGGYTF
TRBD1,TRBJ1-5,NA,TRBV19,TGTGCCAGTAGTACGGACAGGGCAAATCAGCCCCAGCATTTT,CASSTDRANQPQHF
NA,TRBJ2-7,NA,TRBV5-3,TGTGCCAGAAGCTTGGTTTTATGTAACTCCTACGAGCAGTACTTC,CARSLVLCNSYEQYF
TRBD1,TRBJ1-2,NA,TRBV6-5,TGTGCCAGCAGTTCCTGGACAGGAGGCTATGGCTACACCTTC,CASSSWTGGYGYTF
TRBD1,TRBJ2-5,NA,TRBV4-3,TGCGCCAGCAGCCAGGGACAGGGGCGAGAGACCCAGTACTTC,CASSQGQGRETQYF
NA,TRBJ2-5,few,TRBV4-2,TGTGCCAGCAGCCCCAGGAGCGAACTAGGCCAAGAGACCCAGTACTTC,CASSPRSELGQETQYF
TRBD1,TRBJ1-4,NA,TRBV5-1,TGCGCCTCCTCAGGGGGTAGCGCGACTAATGAAAAACTGTTTTTT,CASSGGSATNEKLFF
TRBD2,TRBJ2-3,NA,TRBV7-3,TGTGCCAGCAGCCCTCCGGGAGGCTATACGCAGTATTTT,CASSPPGGYTQYF
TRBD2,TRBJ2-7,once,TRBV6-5,TGTGCCAGCAGCCAAGCGGGAGGGCTGCCCGAGCAGTACTTC,CASSQAGGLPEQYF
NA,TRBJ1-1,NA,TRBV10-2,TGCGCCAGCAGGGGACGGTCCGGAATTGATACTGAAGCTTTCTTT,CASRGRSGIDTEAFF
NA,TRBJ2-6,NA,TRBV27,TGTGCCAGCAGTCGTATGGGTACCCCTTTCGGGGCCAACGTCCTGACTTTC,CASSRMGTPFGANVLTF
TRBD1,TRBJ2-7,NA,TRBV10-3,TGTGCCAGCAGTTACTCGGACAGGGGCGACTCCTACGAGCAGTACTTC,CASSYSDRGDSYEQYF
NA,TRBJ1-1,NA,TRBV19,TGTGCCAGTAGTAGGGGGAACACTGAAGCTTTCTTT,CASSRGNTEAFF
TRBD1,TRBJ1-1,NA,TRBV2,TGTGCCAGCAGCTGGGACAGGGTCATTAACACTGAAGCTTTCTTT,CASSWDRVINTEAFF
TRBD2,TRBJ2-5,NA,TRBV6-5,TGTGCCAGCAGCGGACTAGCGGGGGCCGAAGAGACCCAGTACTTC,CASSGLAGAEETQYF
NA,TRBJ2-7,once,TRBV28,TGTGCCAGCAGTGGACAGAACATCTACGAGCAGTACTTC,CASSGQNIYEQYF
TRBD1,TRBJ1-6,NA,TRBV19,TGTGCCAGTAGTCCGCGGGACAGCGATACACCCCTCCACTTT,CASSPRDSDTPLHF
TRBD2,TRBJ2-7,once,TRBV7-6,TGTGCCAGCACCCTAGGGGCTAGCGGGAGAGGGGAGCAGTACTTC,CASTLGASGRGEQYF
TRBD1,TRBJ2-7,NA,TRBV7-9,TGTGCCAGCAATCCCGGGACAGGGGGCTCCTACGAGCAGTACTTC,CASNPGTGGSYEQYF
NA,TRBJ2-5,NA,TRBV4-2,TGTGCCAGCAGCCCTAGGGGGGGCCGTGAGACCCAGTACTTC,CASSPRGGRETQYF
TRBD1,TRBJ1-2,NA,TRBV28,TGTGCCAGCAGTCCTGGAGGACAGGTACCCGGCTACACCTTC,CASSPGGQVPGYTF
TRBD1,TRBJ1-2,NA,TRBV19,TGTGCCAGTAGCCCACAGGGGAAGGACTATGGCTACACCTTC,CASSPQGKDYGYTF
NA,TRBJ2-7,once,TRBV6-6,TGTGCCAGCAGCCTAGTGGGGGGCGAGCAGTACTTC,CASSLVGGEQYF
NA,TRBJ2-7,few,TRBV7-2,TGTGCCAGCAGCTTAGGGCCGGGACACCACTACGAGCAGTACTTC,CASSLGPGHHYEQYF
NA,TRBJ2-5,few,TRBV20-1,TGCAGTGCCACGACAGAAGAGACCCAGTACTTC,CSATTEETQYF
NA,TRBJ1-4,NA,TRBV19,TGTGCCAGTAGCCCAAGCGGAGGTAATGAAAAACTGTTTTTT,CASSPSGGNEKLFF
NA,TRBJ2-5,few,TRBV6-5,TGTGCCAGCAGTTATAATCTAGCATCGCAGACCCAGTACTTC,CASSYNLASQTQYF
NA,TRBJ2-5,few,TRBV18,TGTGCCAGCTCACCCAACCAAGAGACCCAGTACTTC,CASSPNQETQYF
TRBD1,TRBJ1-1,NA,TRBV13,TGTGCCAGCCGACGTGGGACACAGGGGGCGTTCGACACTGAAGCTTTCTTT,CASRRGTQGAFDTEAFF
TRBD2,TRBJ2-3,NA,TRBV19,TGTGCCAGCAACCGGGGGGTAGCGGGGGCAGATACGCAGTATTTT,CASNRGVAGADTQYF
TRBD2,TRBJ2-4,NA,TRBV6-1,TGTGCCAGCATAGGGACCGGGACTAGTATTCAGTACTTC,CASIGTGTSIQYF
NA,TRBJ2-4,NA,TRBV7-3,TGTGCCAGCAGCTTAGGGGGCCCGGGCAAAAACATTCAGTACTTC,CASSLGGPGKNIQYF
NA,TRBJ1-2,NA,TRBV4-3,TGCGCCAGCAGCCAAGTTGCCAGGGACTATGGCTACACCTTC,CASSQVARDYGYTF
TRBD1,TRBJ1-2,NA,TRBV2,TGTGCCAGCACCTCGCCGACAGGGGCGGGTGGCTACACCTTC,CASTSPTGAGGYTF
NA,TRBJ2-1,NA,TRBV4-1,TGCGCCAGCAGCCAAGAAGGCCCCTCCGGGATGGATGAGCAGTTCTTC,CASSQEGPSGMDEQFF
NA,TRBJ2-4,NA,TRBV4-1,TGCGCCAGCAGCCAAGATCTTCGGCCGACACTAGCCAAAAACATTCAGTACTTC,CASSQDLRPTLAKNIQYF
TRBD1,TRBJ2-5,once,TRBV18,TGTGCCAGCTCACCTCCCACGACAGGGATGGGAGAGACCCAGTACTTC,CASSPPTTGMGETQYF
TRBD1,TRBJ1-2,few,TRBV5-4,TGTGCCAGCAGCTTGGTACAGGGGTCTGGCGGCTACACCTTC,CASSLVQGSGGYTF
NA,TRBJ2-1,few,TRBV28,TGTGCCAGCAGTTTCCTAAGCTACGGAAATGAGCAGTTCTTC,CASSFLSYGNEQFF
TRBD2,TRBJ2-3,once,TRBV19,TGTGCCAGTAGTCCCAATAACGACGGGGGGGCCCCAGATACGCAGTATTTT,CASSPNNDGGAPDTQYF
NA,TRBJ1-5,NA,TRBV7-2,TGTGCCAGCACCCTGGGGGGACACAATCAGCCCCAGCATTTT,CASTLGGHNQPQHF
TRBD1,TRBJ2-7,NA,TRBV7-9,TGTGCCAGCAGCTCGCTACCGGGACAGGAGAGTTCCTACGAGCAGTACTTC,CASSSLPGQESSYEQYF
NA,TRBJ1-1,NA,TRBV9,TGTGCCAGCAGCGTAGGGGGACAGAACACTGAAGCTTTCTTT,CASSVGGQNTEAFF
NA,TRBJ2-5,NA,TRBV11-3,TGTGCCAGCAGCTTAGATCAATGGGAGACCCAGTACTTC,CASSLDQWETQYF